Listed below are T cell receptor beta chains from one sample, sequenced in a study of tumor-infiltrating lymphocytes in localized non-small cell lung cancer. The assay was immunoSEQ multiplex PCR, and TCRdb's table has in-frame clones only and misses some. The sample carries several thousand clones, approximately 76% recorded once. Sequencing was done on a sample of uninvolved lung tissue not adjacent to the tumor. The receptors were gathered from a human donor with non-small cell lung cancer. Both conserved end residues are part of each CDR3. Fields, in order: V gene, CDR3 length, clone size, J gene, D gene, CDR3 protein. A D gene is named only where the DNA matches it firmly. The size field is filled for only some rows; it gives once, few, many or a size class.

V gene: TRBV7-9; CDR3 length: 15; clone size: NA; J gene: TRBJ2-1; D gene: NA; CDR3 protein: CASSFGGSAYNEQFF
V gene: TRBV11-2; CDR3 length: 12; clone size: medium-sized; J gene: TRBJ1-1; D gene: TRBD1; CDR3 protein: CASSYGQGEAFF
V gene: TRBV10-1; CDR3 length: 15; clone size: NA; J gene: TRBJ2-3; D gene: NA; CDR3 protein: CASTKGTSLTDTQYF
V gene: TRBV2; CDR3 length: 16; clone size: NA; J gene: TRBJ2-2; D gene: NA; CDR3 protein: CASSELGGMNTGELFF
V gene: TRBV10-2; CDR3 length: 12; clone size: few; J gene: TRBJ1-5; D gene: NA; CDR3 protein: CASRDSNQPQHF
V gene: TRBV5-1; CDR3 length: 16; clone size: NA; J gene: TRBJ2-3; D gene: TRBD2; CDR3 protein: CASSAGTSGGADTQYF
V gene: TRBV7-6; CDR3 length: 16; clone size: once; J gene: TRBJ2-3; D gene: TRBD2; CDR3 protein: CASSPSAGVNTDTQYF
V gene: TRBV9; CDR3 length: 20; clone size: NA; J gene: TRBJ2-3; D gene: TRBD2; CDR3 protein: CASSVARTSGISARTDTQYF
V gene: TRBV13; CDR3 length: 17; clone size: NA; J gene: TRBJ2-1; D gene: NA; CDR3 protein: CASSGFGRTSSYNEQFF
V gene: TRBV5-1; CDR3 length: 14; clone size: NA; J gene: TRBJ1-4; D gene: TRBD1; CDR3 protein: CASSWGQGGEKLFF
V gene: TRBV5-8; CDR3 length: 17; clone size: NA; J gene: TRBJ2-3; D gene: NA; CDR3 protein: CASSLGGLISSTDTQYF
V gene: TRBV6-1; CDR3 length: 11; clone size: NA; J gene: TRBJ1-5; D gene: NA; CDR3 protein: CASSARGTQHF
V gene: TRBV27; CDR3 length: 13; clone size: medium-sized; J gene: TRBJ2-7; D gene: NA; CDR3 protein: CASSGTPGYEQYF
V gene: TRBV28; CDR3 length: 15; clone size: NA; J gene: TRBJ2-3; D gene: TRBD1; CDR3 protein: CASSSAGQGADTQYF
V gene: TRBV5-4; CDR3 length: 15; clone size: NA; J gene: TRBJ1-4; D gene: NA; CDR3 protein: CASTHDQGYNEKLFF
V gene: TRBV4-3; CDR3 length: 16; clone size: NA; J gene: TRBJ1-6; D gene: TRBD1; CDR3 protein: CASSQDRTGDSSPLHF
V gene: TRBV2; CDR3 length: 12; clone size: NA; J gene: TRBJ2-5; D gene: NA; CDR3 protein: CAGTWTPETQYF
V gene: TRBV7-9; CDR3 length: 14; clone size: medium-sized; J gene: TRBJ2-3; D gene: NA; CDR3 protein: CASSPGASTDTQYF
V gene: TRBV18; CDR3 length: 15; clone size: few; J gene: TRBJ1-1; D gene: NA; CDR3 protein: CASSPQPGPNTEAFF
V gene: TRBV2; CDR3 length: 16; clone size: few; J gene: TRBJ2-7; D gene: TRBD2; CDR3 protein: CASTQTAASGSYEQYF
V gene: TRBV6-5; CDR3 length: 14; clone size: few; J gene: TRBJ1-1; D gene: NA; CDR3 protein: CASNPGRGNTEAFF
V gene: TRBV29-1; CDR3 length: 13; clone size: few; J gene: TRBJ2-2; D gene: NA; CDR3 protein: CSAETGNTGELFF
V gene: TRBV4-2; CDR3 length: 16; clone size: NA; J gene: TRBJ1-4; D gene: NA; CDR3 protein: CASSQDSGATNEKLFF
V gene: TRBV9; CDR3 length: 16; clone size: few; J gene: TRBJ2-6; D gene: NA; CDR3 protein: CASSAHVFSGANVLTF
V gene: TRBV4-1; CDR3 length: 13; clone size: NA; J gene: TRBJ2-7; D gene: NA; CDR3 protein: CASSPGPSYEQYF
V gene: TRBV28; CDR3 length: 12; clone size: NA; J gene: TRBJ2-7; D gene: NA; CDR3 protein: CASTDSIYEQYF
V gene: TRBV20-1; CDR3 length: 11; clone size: NA; J gene: TRBJ2-7; D gene: NA; CDR3 protein: CSARDYQEQYF
V gene: TRBV27; CDR3 length: 15; clone size: NA; J gene: TRBJ1-4; D gene: TRBD1; CDR3 protein: CASSLGGTGGGKLFF
V gene: TRBV10-2; CDR3 length: 15; clone size: NA; J gene: TRBJ2-7; D gene: TRBD2; CDR3 protein: CASSESTSGRNEQYF